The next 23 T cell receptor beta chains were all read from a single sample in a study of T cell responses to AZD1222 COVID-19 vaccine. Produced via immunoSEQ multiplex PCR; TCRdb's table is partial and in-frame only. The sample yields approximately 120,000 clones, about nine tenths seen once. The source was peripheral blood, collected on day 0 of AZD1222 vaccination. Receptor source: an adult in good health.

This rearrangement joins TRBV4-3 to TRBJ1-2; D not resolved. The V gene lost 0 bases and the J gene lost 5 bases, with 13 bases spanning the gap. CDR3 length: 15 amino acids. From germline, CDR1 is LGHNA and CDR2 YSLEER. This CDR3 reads CASSQDFGRPYGYTF. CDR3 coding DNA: TGCGCCAGCAGCCAAGATTTTGGCAGGCCGTATGGCTACACCTTC.

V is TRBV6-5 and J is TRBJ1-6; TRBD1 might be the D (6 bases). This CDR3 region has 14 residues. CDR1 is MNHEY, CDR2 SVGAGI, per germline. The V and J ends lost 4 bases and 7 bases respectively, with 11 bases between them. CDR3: CASSSQRGNSPLHF. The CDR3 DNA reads TGTGCCAGCAGTTCCCAAAGGGGGAATTCACCCCTCCACTTT.

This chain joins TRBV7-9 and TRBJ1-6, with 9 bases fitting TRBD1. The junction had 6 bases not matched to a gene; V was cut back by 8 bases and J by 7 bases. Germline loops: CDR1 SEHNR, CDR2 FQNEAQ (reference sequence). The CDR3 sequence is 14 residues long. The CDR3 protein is CASVPGTGNSPLHF. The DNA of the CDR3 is TGTGCCAGCGTTCCAGGGACAGGGAATTCACCCCTCCACTTT.

CDR3 in DNA: TGTGCCAGCACAGGGGCTAGCTACAATGAGCAGTTCTTC. Encoded protein: CASTGASYNEQFF. J is TRBJ2-1 and V is TRBV6-5; weak D call: TRBD1 (6 bases). The CDR3 extends over 13 amino acids. Deletions cut 7 bases from V and 3 bases from J, with 10 bases between. Germline CDR1 and CDR2: MNHEY and SVGAGI.

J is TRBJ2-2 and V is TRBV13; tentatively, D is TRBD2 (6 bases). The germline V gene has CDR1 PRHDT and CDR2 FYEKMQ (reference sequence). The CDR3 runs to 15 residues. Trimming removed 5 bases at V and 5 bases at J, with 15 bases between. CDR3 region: CASSLLRRGTGELFF. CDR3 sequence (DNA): TGTGCCAGCAGCCTACTAAGGCGGGGAACCGGGGAGCTGTTTTTT.

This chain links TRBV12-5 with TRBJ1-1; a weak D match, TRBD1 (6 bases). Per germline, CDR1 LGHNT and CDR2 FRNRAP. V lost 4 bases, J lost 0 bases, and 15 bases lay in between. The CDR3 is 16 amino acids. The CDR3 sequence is CASGSRGTKMNTEAFF. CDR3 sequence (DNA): TGTGCTAGTGGTTCCCGAGGGACAAAGATGAACACTGAAGCTTTCTTT.

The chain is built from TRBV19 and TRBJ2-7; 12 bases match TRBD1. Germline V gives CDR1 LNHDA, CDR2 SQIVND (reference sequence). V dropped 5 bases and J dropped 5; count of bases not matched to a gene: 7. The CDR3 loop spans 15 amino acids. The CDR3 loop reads CASSPGTGGANEQYF. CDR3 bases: TGTGCCAGTAGTCCCGGGACAGGGGGCGCAAACGAGCAGTACTTC. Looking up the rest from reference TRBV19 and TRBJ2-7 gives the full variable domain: DGGITQSPKYLFRKEGQNVTLSCEQNLNHDAMYWYRQDPGQGLRLIYYSQIVNDFQKGDIAEGYSVSREKKESFPLTVTSAQKNPTAFYLCASSPGTGGANEQYFGPGTRLTVT.

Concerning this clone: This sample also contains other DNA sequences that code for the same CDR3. The CDR3 spells CASSLQGAGETQYF. CDR3 DNA sequence: TGCGCCAGCAGCCTACAGGGGGCGGGGGAGACCCAGTACTTC. The J gene is TRBJ2-5, the V gene TRBV5-1; 9 positions match TRBD1. The junction had 6 bases not matched to a gene; V was cut back by 4 bases and J by 5 bases. The CDR3 runs to 14 residues. Germline-derived CDR1 and CDR2 are SGHRS and YFSETQ.

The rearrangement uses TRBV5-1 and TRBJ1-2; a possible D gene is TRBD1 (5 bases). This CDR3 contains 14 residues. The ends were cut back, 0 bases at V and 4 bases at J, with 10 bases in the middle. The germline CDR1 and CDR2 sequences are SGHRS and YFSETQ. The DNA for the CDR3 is TGCGCCAGCAGCTTGGAGGGGCCTGGCTATGGCTACACCTTC. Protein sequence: CASSLEGPGYGYTF.

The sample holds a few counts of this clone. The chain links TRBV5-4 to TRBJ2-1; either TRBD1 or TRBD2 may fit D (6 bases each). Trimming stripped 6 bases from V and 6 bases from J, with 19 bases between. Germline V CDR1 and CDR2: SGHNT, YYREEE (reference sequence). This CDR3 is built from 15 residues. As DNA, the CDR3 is TGTGCCAGCACCGTGGGGGGACAAGCCGTCAATGAGCAGTTCTTC. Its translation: CASTVGGQAVNEQFF.

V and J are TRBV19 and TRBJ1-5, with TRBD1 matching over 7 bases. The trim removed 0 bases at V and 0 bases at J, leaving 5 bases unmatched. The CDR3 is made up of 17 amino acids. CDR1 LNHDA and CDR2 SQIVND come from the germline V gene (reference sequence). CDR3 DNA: TGTGCCAGTAGTATAGAAGGGGGCTCGGATAGCAATCAGCCCCAGCATTTT. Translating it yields CASSIEGGSDSNQPQHF.

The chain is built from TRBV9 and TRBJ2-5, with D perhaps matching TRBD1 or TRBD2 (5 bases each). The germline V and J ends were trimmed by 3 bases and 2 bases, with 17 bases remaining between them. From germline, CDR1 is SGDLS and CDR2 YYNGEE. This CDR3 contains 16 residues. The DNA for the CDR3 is TGTGCCAGCAGCGCGGGTGGGGGTATTGGGCAAGAGACCCAGTACTTC. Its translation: CASSAGGGIGQETQYF.

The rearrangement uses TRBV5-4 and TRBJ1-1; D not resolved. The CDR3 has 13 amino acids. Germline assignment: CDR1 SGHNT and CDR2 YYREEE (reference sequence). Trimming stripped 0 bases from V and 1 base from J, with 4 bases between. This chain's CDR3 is CASSLAWNTEAFF. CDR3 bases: TGTGCCAGCAGCTTGGCCTGGAACACTGAAGCTTTCTTT. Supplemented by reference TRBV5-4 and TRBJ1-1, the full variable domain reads ETGVTQSPTHLIKTRGQQVTLRCSSQSGHNTVSWYQQALGQGPQFIFQYYREEENGRGNFPPRFSGLQFPNYSSELNVNALELDDSALYLCASSLAWNTEAFFGQGTRLTVV.

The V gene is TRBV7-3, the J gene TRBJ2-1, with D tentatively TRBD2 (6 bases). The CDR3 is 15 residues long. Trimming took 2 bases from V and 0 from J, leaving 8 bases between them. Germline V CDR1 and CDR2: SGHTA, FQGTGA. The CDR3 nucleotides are TGTGCCAGCAGCTTAGACGGGGGCTCCTACAATGAGCAGTTCTTC. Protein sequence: CASSLDGGSYNEQFF.

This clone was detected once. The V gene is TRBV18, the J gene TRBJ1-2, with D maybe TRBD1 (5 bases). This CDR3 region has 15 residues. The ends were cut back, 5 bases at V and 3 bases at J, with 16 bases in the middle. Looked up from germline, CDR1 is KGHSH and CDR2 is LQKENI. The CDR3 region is CASSAGQQGYYGYTF. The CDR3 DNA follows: TGTGCCAGCTCAGCCGGCCAGCAGGGTTACTATGGCTACACCTTC.

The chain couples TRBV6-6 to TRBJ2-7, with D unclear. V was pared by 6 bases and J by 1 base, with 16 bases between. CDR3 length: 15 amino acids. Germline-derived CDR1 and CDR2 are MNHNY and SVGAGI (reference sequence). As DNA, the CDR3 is TGTGCCAGCAGCCACCAACTATCGGTTTCCTACGAGCAGTACTTC. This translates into CASSHQLSVSYEQYF.

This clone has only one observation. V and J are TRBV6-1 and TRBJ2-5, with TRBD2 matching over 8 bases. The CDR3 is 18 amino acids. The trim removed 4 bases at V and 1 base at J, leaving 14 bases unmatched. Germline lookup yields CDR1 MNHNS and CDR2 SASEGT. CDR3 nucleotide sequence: TGTGCCAGCAGTGGAGAGACCCGGACTAGCTGGGGCCAAGAGACCCAGTACTTC. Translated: CASSGETRTSWGQETQYF.

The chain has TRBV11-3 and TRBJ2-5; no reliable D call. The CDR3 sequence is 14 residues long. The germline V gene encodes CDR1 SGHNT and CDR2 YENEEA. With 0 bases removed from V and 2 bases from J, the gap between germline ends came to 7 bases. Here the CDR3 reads CASSLDGRQETQYF. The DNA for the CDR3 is TGTGCCAGCAGCTTAGATGGCAGACAAGAGACCCAGTACTTC.

The CDR3 coding sequence is TGTGCCAGCACCCAGGGGGGGTCGGGCTATGGCTACACCTTC. Its protein product is CASTQGGSGYGYTF. This chain uses TRBV7-2 with TRBJ1-2; 7 bases are shared with TRBD1. The CDR3 runs 14 residues. The germline V gene has CDR1 SGHTA and CDR2 FQGNSA. Germline trimming cut 7 bases from V and 4 bases from J; bases unmatched to any gene: 9.

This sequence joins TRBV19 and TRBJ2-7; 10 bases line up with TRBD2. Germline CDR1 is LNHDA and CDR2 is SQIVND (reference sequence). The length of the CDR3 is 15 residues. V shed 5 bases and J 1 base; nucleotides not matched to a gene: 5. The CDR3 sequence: CASSLLLAGSYEQYF. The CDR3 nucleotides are TGTGCCAGTAGTCTCTTACTAGCGGGGTCCTACGAGCAGTACTTC. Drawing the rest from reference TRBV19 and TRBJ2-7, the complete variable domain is DGGITQSPKYLFRKEGQNVTLSCEQNLNHDAMYWYRQDPGQGLRLIYYSQIVNDFQKGDIAEGYSVSREKKESFPLTVTSAQKNPTAFYLCASSLLLAGSYEQYFGPGTRLTVT.

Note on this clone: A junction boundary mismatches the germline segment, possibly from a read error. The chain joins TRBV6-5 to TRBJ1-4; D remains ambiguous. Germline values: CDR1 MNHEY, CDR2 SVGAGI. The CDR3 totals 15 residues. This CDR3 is CASSDSGGLNEKLFF. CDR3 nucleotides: TGTGCCAGCAGTGACTCGGGAGGGCTGAATGAAAAACTGTTTTTT.

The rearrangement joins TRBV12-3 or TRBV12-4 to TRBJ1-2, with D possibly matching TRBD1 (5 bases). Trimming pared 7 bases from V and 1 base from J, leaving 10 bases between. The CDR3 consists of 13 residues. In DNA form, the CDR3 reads TGTGCCAGCACCATGACAGTTAACTATGGCTACACCTTC. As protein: CASTMTVNYGYTF.

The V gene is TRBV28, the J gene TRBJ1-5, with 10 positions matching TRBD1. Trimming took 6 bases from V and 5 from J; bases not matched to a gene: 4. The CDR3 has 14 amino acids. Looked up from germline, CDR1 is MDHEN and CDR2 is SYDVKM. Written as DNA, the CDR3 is TGTGCCAGCAGGGGAGGGACAGGGGATCAGCCCCAGCATTTT. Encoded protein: CASRGGTGDQPQHF.